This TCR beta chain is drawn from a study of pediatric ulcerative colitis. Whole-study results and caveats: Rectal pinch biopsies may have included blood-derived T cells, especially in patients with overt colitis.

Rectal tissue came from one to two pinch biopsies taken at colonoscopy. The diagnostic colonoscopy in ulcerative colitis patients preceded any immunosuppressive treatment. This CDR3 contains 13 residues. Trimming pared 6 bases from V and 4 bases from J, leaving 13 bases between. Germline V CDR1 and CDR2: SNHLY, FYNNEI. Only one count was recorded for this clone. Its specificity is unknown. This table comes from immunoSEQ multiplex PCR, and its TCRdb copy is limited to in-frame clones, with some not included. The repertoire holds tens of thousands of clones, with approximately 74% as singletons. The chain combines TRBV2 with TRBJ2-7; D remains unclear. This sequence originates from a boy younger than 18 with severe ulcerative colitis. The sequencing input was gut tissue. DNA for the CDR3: TGTGCCAGCAGCCTGGAGTCGGGTTACGAGCAGTACTTC. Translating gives CASSLESGYEQYF.